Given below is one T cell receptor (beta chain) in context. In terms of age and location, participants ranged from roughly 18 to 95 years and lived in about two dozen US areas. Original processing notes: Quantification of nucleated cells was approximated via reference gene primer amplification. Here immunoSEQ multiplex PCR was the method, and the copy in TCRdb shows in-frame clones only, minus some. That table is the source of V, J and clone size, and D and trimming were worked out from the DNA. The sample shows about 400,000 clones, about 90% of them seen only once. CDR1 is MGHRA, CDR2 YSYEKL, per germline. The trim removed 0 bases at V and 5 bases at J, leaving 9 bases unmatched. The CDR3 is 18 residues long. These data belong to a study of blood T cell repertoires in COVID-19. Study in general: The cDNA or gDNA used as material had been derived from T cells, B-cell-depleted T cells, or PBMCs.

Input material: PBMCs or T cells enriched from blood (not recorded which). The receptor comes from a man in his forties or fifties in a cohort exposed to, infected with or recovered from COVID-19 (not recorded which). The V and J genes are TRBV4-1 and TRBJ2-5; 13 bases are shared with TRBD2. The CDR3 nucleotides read TGCGCCAGCAGCCAAGATCCGAGACTAGCGGGAGGTAGGGAGACCCAGTACTTC. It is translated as CASSQDPRLAGGRETQYF.